This T cell receptor beta chain was recorded in a study of blood T cell repertoires in COVID-19. Study in general: T cells, B-cell-depleted T cells, or PBMCs provided the cDNA or gDNA that served as material.

Trimming stripped 4 bases from V and 5 bases from J, with 20 bases between. Per the germline V gene, CDR1 is ENHRY and CDR2 is SYGVKD. CDR3 length: 16 amino acids. How the authors handled the data: Scientists estimated how many nucleated cells there were by amplifying reference gene primers. Assay: immunoSEQ multiplex PCR; the TCRdb copy retains only in-frame clones and omits some. The V and J calls and clone size are taken from that table; D and trimming were inferred from the DNA. Of about 270,000 clones in the sample, 70% to 90% were seen once. The sequenced material came from peripheral blood. This receptor was taken from a woman between 65 and 79 years old with acute or convalescent COVID-19. The chain carries TRBV10-3 and TRBJ1-2, with D possibly being TRBD1 (6 bases). CDR3 protein: CAISGTAVSSGYGYTF. Here the CDR3 DNA reads TGTGCCATCAGTGGGACAGCAGTTTCTTCGGGGTATGGCTACACCTTC.